Sequencing of this TCR beta chain was carried out in a study of blood T cell repertoires in COVID-19. Study background: PBMCs, B-cell-depleted T cells, or T cells provided the cDNA or gDNA that made up the material.

The germline CDR1 and CDR2 sequences are MDHEN and SYDVKM. V lost 5 bases and J lost 5; bases outside the gene matches: 8. The CDR3 has 15 residues. Profiling relied on immunoSEQ multiplex PCR, and the TCRdb table lists in-frame clones only, not all of them. The repertoire consists of about 390,000 clones, with more than 75% occurring once and the leading ten covering over 2%. V usage is TRBV28 and J usage is TRBJ2-5, with 10 bases identical to TRBD2. Sequenced material: peripheral blood. The clonotype originates from an older woman with COVID-19, enrolled during active disease. Here the CDR3 DNA reads TGTGCCAGCAGTCGGAGCGGGGGGGCGACGGAGACCCAGTACTTC. It is translated as CASSRSGGATETQYF.